Following are 27 T cell receptor beta chains from one sample sequenced in a study of T cell responses to AZD1222 COVID-19 vaccine. This table comes from immunoSEQ multiplex PCR, and its TCRdb copy is limited to in-frame clones, with some not included. The data contain some 140,000 clones, over 65% of them seen just once; the ten biggest clones take up over 4%. The specimen comprised peripheral blood, sampled on day 0 of AZD1222 vaccination. The receptors here all came from an adult in good health.

This chain uses TRBV3-1 (or the pseudogene TRBV3-2) with TRBJ1-1, with 9 positions matching TRBD1. Germline assignment: CDR1 LGHDT and CDR2 YNNKEL (reference sequence). The CDR3 extends over 16 amino acids. J lost 3 bases, V lost 2 bases, and 7 bases had no gene match. CDR3 in amino acids: CASSQSGTGRYTEAFF. CDR3 DNA: TGTGCCAGCAGCCAATCCGGGACAGGGAGATACACTGAAGCTTTCTTT.

Only a few counts were recorded for this clone. The rearrangement joins TRBV7-9 to TRBJ1-5; D is uncertain. The CDR3 extends over 15 amino acids. With 3 bases removed from V and 1 base from J, the gap between germline ends came to 10 bases. In germline, CDR1 is SEHNR, CDR2 FQNEAQ (reference sequence). The CDR3 region has the DNA TGTGCCAGCAGCTTCTCAGGTAAAAGCAATCAGCCCCAGCATTTT. Its protein product is CASSFSGKSNQPQHF.

The chain couples TRBV29-1 to TRBJ1-1; TRBD1 might be the D (6 bases). Germline loops: CDR1 SQVTM, CDR2 ANQGSEA. CDR3 length equals 13 residues. Trimming took off 6 bases at V and 1 base at J, with 12 bases between the two ends. CDR3 protein: CSVRQVRNTEAFF. CDR3 nucleotide sequence: TGCAGCGTCAGACAGGTCCGGAACACTGAAGCTTTCTTT.

The chain uses TRBV11-2 and TRBJ2-7; no clear D. Trimming cost V 5 bases and J 0 bases, with 14 bases left between them. Germline V lookup: CDR1 SGHAT, CDR2 FQNNGV. The CDR3 is 15 residues long. CDR3 in DNA: TGTGCCAGCAGCCCCGGTGGTCAGAGCTCCTACGAGCAGTACTTC. This sequence encodes CASSPGGQSSYEQYF.

The J gene is TRBJ1-6, the V gene TRBV5-1; D might be TRBD1 (5 bases). Germline V gene data show CDR1 as SGHRS and CDR2 as YFSETQ. V shed 0 bases and J shed 7 bases, with 8 bases lying between them. The CDR3 has 14 amino acids. CDR3 in DNA: TGCGCCAGCAGCTTGGACAGGATCAATTCACCCCTCCACTTT. Its protein is CASSLDRINSPLHF.

The chain has TRBV7-8 and TRBJ2-1, with TRBD2 matching 13 bases. Germline values: CDR1 SGHVS, CDR2 FQNEAQ. The V and J ends lost 5 bases and 6 bases, in that order; junction bases with no gene match: 4. CDR3 size: 15 residues. Here the CDR3 DNA reads TGTGCCAGCAGCGAACTAGCGGGGGGGCTCAATGAGCAGTTCTTC. Residues: CASSELAGGLNEQFF.

Notes on this clone: At one end, the junction sequence differs from germline, possibly due to a read error. The genes are TRBV19 and TRBJ1-4, with TRBD1 matching over 7 bases. The CDR3 totals 13 residues. Germline loops: CDR1 LNHDA, CDR2 SQIVND (reference sequence). The CDR3 DNA sequence: TGTGCCAGTAGTACAGAGGGCAGGGGGATCCAATTTTTC. This gives the protein CASSTEGRGIQFF.

This chain uses TRBV5-1 with TRBJ2-1; 9 bases agree with TRBD1. From germline, CDR1 is SGHRS and CDR2 YFSETQ. This CDR3 is built from 15 residues. With V trimmed by 4 bases and J by 2 bases, 4 bases remained unmatched. The CDR3 DNA is TGCGCCAGCAGCCCAGGGACAGGGCCCTACAATGAGCAGTTCTTC. Translation gives CASSPGTGPYNEQFF.

The V gene is TRBV6-1, the J gene TRBJ2-1; D could derive from TRBD1 or TRBD2 (5 bases each). The germline V gene encodes CDR1 MNHNS and CDR2 SASEGT. The CDR3 is made up of 16 amino acids. V was cut by 3 bases and J by 0 bases, with 12 bases left in between. CDR3 bases: TGTGCCAGCAGTGAGTTAGCTGGGGGCTCCTACAATGAGCAGTTCTTC. This gives the protein CASSELAGGSYNEQFF.

The chain is built from TRBV2 and TRBJ1-1; D gene unclear. The germline V and J ends were trimmed by 4 bases and 1 base, with 10 bases remaining between them. The germline V gene has CDR1 SNHLY and CDR2 FYNNEI. The CDR3 extends over 14 amino acids. The CDR3 spells CASSVSRQNTEAFF. CDR3 in DNA: TGTGCCAGCAGTGTTAGCCGACAGAACACTGAAGCTTTCTTT.

The V gene is TRBV24-1, the J gene TRBJ1-5; maybe TRBD1 (5 bases). Germline values: CDR1 KGHDR, CDR2 SFDVKD. Trimming shortened V by 7 bases and J by 4 bases, and 10 bases separated the two germline ends. This CDR3 region has 13 residues. CDR3 residues: CATRGDGNQPQHF. In nucleotides, the CDR3 is TGTGCCACCAGGGGGGACGGAAATCAGCCCCAGCATTTT.

The DNA of the CDR3 is TGTGCCTGGAGTCGATGGGGGAATGATGACACTGAAGCTTTCTTT. Its protein is CAWSRWGNDDTEAFF. This sequence joins TRBV30 and TRBJ1-1; D might be TRBD1 (5 bases). V was shortened by 2 bases and J by 3 bases, with 16 bases between the two germline ends. The CDR3 sequence is 15 residues long. Germline V CDR1 and CDR2: GTSNPN, SVGIG (reference sequence).

The chain joins TRBV25-1 to TRBJ1-1; the D gene is possibly TRBD1 (5 bases). V dropped 1 base and J dropped 1 base, with 10 bases sitting between them. CDR1 and CDR2 from the germline V gene are MGHDK and SYGVNS. This CDR3 has 15 amino acids. CDR3 sequence reads: CASSEWQGQNTEAFF. The CDR3 DNA reads as TGTGCCAGCAGTGAATGGCAGGGCCAGAACACTGAAGCTTTCTTT.

The rearrangement links TRBV18 to TRBJ1-4; D gene ambiguous. CDR3 length: 13 amino acids. V gave up 3 bases and J gave up 10 bases, with 12 bases separating them. The germline V gene has CDR1 KGHSH and CDR2 LQKENI. The CDR3 region is CASSPVEPGKLFF. In DNA form, the CDR3 reads TGTGCCAGCTCACCGGTGGAGCCGGGAAAACTGTTTTTT.

This clone was seen a few times. The chain employs TRBV12-3 or TRBV12-4 and TRBJ2-5, with no clear D. V was cut by 8 bases and J by 5 bases, with 12 bases left in between. This CDR3 is 12 amino acids long. The CDR3, as DNA: TGTGCCAGCGGTCCGGCGCGGGAGACCCAGTACTTC. Protein: CASGPARETQYF.

V usage is TRBV10-3 and J usage is TRBJ1-1; the D is unclear. Germline V gives CDR1 ENHRY, CDR2 SYGVKD. The germline V and J ends were trimmed by 11 bases and 3 bases, with 10 bases remaining between them. The CDR3 runs 11 residues. The CDR3 loop reads CASAGDTEAFF. The CDR3 region has the DNA TGTGCCTCCGCCGGGGACACTGAAGCTTTCTTT.

The CDR3 spells CAIGLQGNTEAFF. For the CDR3, the DNA is TGTGCCATCGGGTTACAGGGGAACACTGAAGCTTTCTTT. The rearrangement links TRBV10-3 to TRBJ1-1; a possible D gene is TRBD1 (6 bases). Trimming removed 8 bases at V and 1 base at J, with 11 bases between. The CDR3 is 13 amino acids. Germline V gives CDR1 ENHRY, CDR2 SYGVKD.

V usage is TRBV4-1 and J usage is TRBJ2-5, with no clear D. The ends were cut back, 5 bases at V and 5 bases at J, with 12 bases in the middle. Germline assignment: CDR1 MGHRA and CDR2 YSYEKL. The CDR3 is 13 amino acids. The CDR3 reads CASSFKFGETQYF. The CDR3 nucleotides are TGCGCCAGCAGCTTTAAATTCGGGGAGACCCAGTACTTC.

This clone was seen only once. This chain uses TRBV6-6 with TRBJ1-4; 7 bases align to TRBD1. The V and J ends lost 5 bases and 5 bases, in that order; junction bases with no gene match: 17. CDR1 is MNHNY and CDR2 is SVGAGI in the germline V gene (reference sequence). The CDR3 spans 18 residues. The CDR3 is CASSRAQTTRGRNEKLFF. For the CDR3, the DNA is TGTGCCAGCAGTCGCGCGCAGACTACCAGGGGGAGAAATGAAAAACTGTTTTTT.

The V gene is TRBV3-1 (or the pseudogene TRBV3-2), the J gene TRBJ1-6; a possible D gene is TRBD1 (5 bases). The CDR3 covers 17 residues. Germline lookup yields CDR1 LGHDT and CDR2 YNNKEL (reference sequence). Trimming took off 1 base at V and 6 bases at J, with 16 bases between the two ends. The CDR3, as DNA: TGTGCCAGCAGCCAAGGGAGGGGACCAGGTCTTAATTCACCCCTCCACTTT. Its translation: CASSQGRGPGLNSPLHF.

The J gene is TRBJ2-7, the V gene TRBV27, with D tentatively TRBD1 (6 bases). V lost 5 bases, J lost 5 bases, and 25 bases lay in between. The CDR3 is made up of 17 amino acids. Germline assignment: CDR1 MNHEY and CDR2 SMNVEV (reference sequence). In nucleotides, the CDR3 is TGTGCCAGCAGTCTCGCGAAGACAGGTTTAGGTCCCAACGAGCAGTACTTC. Protein product: CASSLAKTGLGPNEQYF.

The gene calls are TRBV20-1 and TRBJ2-7; D is possibly TRBD1 (6 bases). The CDR3 is 11 amino acids. Trimming shortened V by 0 bases and J by 8 bases, and 8 bases separated the two germline ends. The germline gives CDR1 DFQATT, CDR2 SNEGSKA (reference sequence). CDR3 region: CSARDRGKQYF. The CDR3 DNA reads TGCAGTGCTAGAGACAGGGGAAAGCAGTACTTC.

This sequence joins TRBV7-3 and TRBJ1-1; no clear D gene. In germline, CDR1 is SGHTA, CDR2 FQGTGA. V shed 1 base and J shed 5 bases, with 8 bases lying between them. CDR3 length equals 13 residues. CDR3 loop: CASSLKRETEAFF. CDR3 DNA: TGTGCCAGCAGCTTAAAGAGGGAAACTGAAGCTTTCTTT. Drawing the rest from reference TRBV7-3 and TRBJ1-1, the complete variable domain is GAGVSQTPSNKVTEKGKYVELRCDPISGHTALYWYRQSLGQGPEFLIYFQGTGAADDSGLPNDRFFAVRPEGSVSTLKIQRTERGDSAVYLCASSLKRETEAFFGQGTRLTVV.

The rearrangement links TRBV7-3 to TRBJ2-5; 8 positions match TRBD1. Germline V gene lookup returns CDR1 SGHTA and CDR2 FQGTGA. The V segment lost 2 bases and the J segment 5 bases; nucleotides outside the gene matches: 7. This CDR3 spans 15 amino acids. CDR3 nucleotides: TGTGCCAGCAGCTTAGGGGCAGGGGGCAGGGAGACCCAGTACTTC. Translation gives CASSLGAGGRETQYF.

The chain carries TRBV5-1 and TRBJ1-6; 7 positions agree with TRBD1. With 7 bases clipped from V and 7 bases from J, the junction kept 2 bases outside the gene matches. CDR3 length: 12 residues. Germline V gene data show CDR1 as SGHRS and CDR2 as YFSETQ. Written as DNA, the CDR3 is TGCGCCAGCGGGACAGAGAATTCACCCCTCCACTTT. Translated, it gives CASGTENSPLHF.

V usage is TRBV7-3 and J usage is TRBJ2-2, with a possible D match to TRBD1 (6 bases). Germline values: CDR1 SGHTA, CDR2 FQGTGA. The CDR3 length is 15 residues. V lost 5 bases and J lost 5, with 15 bases in between. In nucleotides, the CDR3 is TGTGCCAGCAGCCCGGTCAGGGGTAATACCGGGGAGCTGTTTTTT. This sequence encodes CASSPVRGNTGELFF.

The rearrangement uses TRBV30 and TRBJ1-5; D is ambiguous. Germline CDR1 is GTSNPN and CDR2 is SVGIG (reference sequence). The CDR3 totals 13 residues. Trimming removed 2 bases at V and 4 bases at J, with 9 bases between. The CDR3 spells CAWSPHRNQPQHF. CDR3 DNA: TGTGCCTGGAGTCCCCACCGAAATCAGCCCCAGCATTTT.